This passage covers 31 T cell receptor beta chains from one sample sequenced in a study of sequential checkpoint blockade in melanoma. Indicated treatment: randomized to nivolumab then ipilimumab (arm A) or the reverse (arm B). TCRdb keeps only in-frame clones here, not all; method: immunoSEQ multiplex PCR. The sample yields approximately 15,000 clones, 60% to 75% seen once. The sequenced sample was CD8+ T cells sorted from blood (inferred from file names), obtained from a patient given nivolumab and ipilimumab in sequence. The receptor set was obtained from a human donor with melanoma.

The chain combines TRBV7-4 with TRBJ1-2; 9 nucleotides agree with TRBD1. Germline lookup yields CDR1 SGHVT and CDR2 SQSDAQ. This CDR3 comprises 15 residues. The ends lost 5 bases at V and 4 bases at J; junction bases unmatched: 8. The CDR3 bases are TGTGCCAGCAGCGGACAGGGGACATTGGCCTATGGCTACACCTTC. It translates to CASSGQGTLAYGYTF.

V usage is TRBV27 and J usage is TRBJ1-1; TRBD1 matches at 7 bases. The CDR3 contains 13 residues. Looked up from germline, CDR1 is MNHEY and CDR2 is SMNVEV (reference sequence). V was pared by 4 bases and J by 4 bases, with 3 bases of the junction left unmatched. CDR3 in amino acids: CASSSTGVTEAFF. As DNA, the CDR3 is TGTGCCAGCAGTTCCACAGGGGTCACTGAAGCTTTCTTT.

As to this clone: The sample holds other DNA sequences that translate to the same CDR3. This chain links TRBV6-5 with TRBJ1-1, with D possibly being TRBD1 (6 bases). CDR3 length: 14 amino acids. Germline V gene data show CDR1 as MNHEY and CDR2 as SVGAGI. Trimming stripped 0 bases from V and 4 bases from J, with 9 bases between. Here the CDR3 DNA reads TGTGCCAGCAGTTACTCGGTCAGGGGCACTGAAGCTTTCTTT. This gives the protein CASSYSVRGTEAFF.

The count of this clone is one. The chain combines TRBV6-5 with TRBJ2-5, with 8 bases lining up with TRBD2. The end of the DNA is better explained by TRBJ2-7, so the J call may be wrong. Germline V gives CDR1 MNHEY, CDR2 SVGAGI. The CDR3 sequence is 14 residues long. The CDR3 loop is CASGPLAGPDEQYF. CDR3 DNA: TGTGCCAGCGGACCCTTAGCGGGACCCGACGAGCAGTACTTC.

This chain links TRBV28 with TRBJ2-7, with D hard to call. V was shortened by 6 bases and J by 0 bases, with 15 bases between the two germline ends. Per germline, CDR1 MDHEN and CDR2 SYDVKM. CDR3 length equals 15 residues. The CDR3 loop is CASSLPAHSSYEQYF. CDR3 bases: TGTGCCAGCAGCCTCCCGGCGCACAGCTCCTACGAGCAGTACTTC.

The chain is built from TRBV2 and TRBJ2-1, with TRBD2 identical over 8 bases. V was clipped by 6 bases and J by 8 bases; unmatched bases: 12. Germline CDR1 reads SNHLY; CDR2 reads FYNNEI. The CDR3 loop spans 15 amino acids. The CDR3: CASSRGAGGGDEQFF. CDR3 DNA: TGTGCCAGCAGCCGCGGGGCGGGGGGCGGGGATGAGCAGTTCTTC. Drawing the rest from reference TRBV2 and TRBJ2-1, the complete variable domain is EPEVTQTPSHQVTQMGQEVILRCVPISNHLYFYWYRQILGQKVEFLVSFYNNEISEKSEIFDDQFSVERPDGSNFTLKIRSTKLEDSAMYFCASSRGAGGGDEQFFGPGTRLTVL.

This clone came up a few times. The genes are TRBV19 and TRBJ1-1, with TRBD1 matching over 8 bases. Germline V gene lookup returns CDR1 LNHDA and CDR2 SQIVND (reference sequence). Germline trimming cut 5 bases from V and 0 bases from J; bases unmatched to any gene: 8. The CDR3 has 16 residues. CDR3 amino acids: CASSSWDRRLNTEAFF. CDR3 in DNA: TGTGCCAGTAGTTCCTGGGACAGGCGGCTGAACACTGAAGCTTTCTTT.

This chain uses TRBV19 with TRBJ2-7; weak D call: TRBD1 (6 bases). Trimming pared 3 bases from V and 2 bases from J, leaving 11 bases between. Germline-derived CDR1 and CDR2 are LNHDA and SQIVND (reference sequence). This CDR3 is 14 amino acids long. The CDR3 DNA sequence: TGTGCCAGTAGTATTGGGACAACCACCTACGAGCAGTACTTC. It yields the protein CASSIGTTTYEQYF.

The chain employs TRBV5-1 and TRBJ1-1; D ambiguous. The germline V and J ends were trimmed by 6 bases and 1 base, with 22 bases remaining between them. Germline assignment: CDR1 SGHRS and CDR2 YFSETQ. The CDR3 loop spans 17 amino acids. The CDR3 DNA sequence: TGCGCCAGCACACTTGCAAGTGCGGGATCTTCGAACACTGAAGCTTTCTTT. This gives the protein CASTLASAGSSNTEAFF.

This clone was seen a few times. J is TRBJ1-3 and V is TRBV5-4, with no clear D. Germline V lookup: CDR1 SGHNT, CDR2 YYREEE (reference sequence). This CDR3 is built from 14 residues. Trimming shortened V by 3 bases and J by 4 bases, and 11 bases separated the two germline ends. CDR3 residues: CASSSGDAGNTIYF. CDR3 DNA: TGTGCCAGCAGCTCAGGTGATGCAGGAAACACCATATATTTT.

In its sample, this clone ranks as medium-sized. The CDR3 reads CASSLGVGSYNEQFF. The CDR3 coding sequence is TGCGCCAGCAGCCTGGGAGTTGGGTCCTACAATGAGCAGTTCTTC. V is TRBV4-1 and J is TRBJ2-1, with D possibly being TRBD2 (5 bases). The CDR3 has 15 amino acids. From germline, CDR1 is MGHRA and CDR2 YSYEKL. The V end lost 4 bases, the J end lost 1 base, and 11 bases lay between the germline ends.

The chain recombines TRBV6-5 with TRBJ2-1; D is perhaps TRBD2 (5 bases). The V end lost 8 bases, the J end lost 4 bases, and 18 bases lay between the germline ends. The CDR3 is made up of 15 amino acids. Germline values: CDR1 MNHEY, CDR2 SVGAGI. In DNA form, the CDR3 reads TGTGCCAGCGGAGACTTTACTAGTGGGTACAATGAGCAGTTCTTC. Its protein is CASGDFTSGYNEQFF.

The gene calls are TRBV7-9 and TRBJ1-6; D is uncertain. The V end lost 5 bases, the J end lost 9 bases, and 17 bases lay between the germline ends. Germline V gives CDR1 SEHNR, CDR2 FQNEAQ (reference sequence). CDR3 length equals 15 residues. The CDR3 protein is CASSQLVGEGSPLHF. As DNA, the CDR3 is TGTGCCAGCAGCCAACTGGTCGGGGAAGGTTCACCCCTCCACTTT.

Comments on this clone: This same CDR3 is encoded by further DNA sequences in the sample. The rearrangement links TRBV29-1 to TRBJ2-3, with 8 bases matching TRBD2. Germline CDR1 and CDR2: SQVTM and ANQGSEA. V was clipped by 7 bases and J by 4 bases; unmatched bases: 16. The CDR3 sequence is 16 residues long. The CDR3 reads CSADGLAGGRADTQYF. CDR3 DNA sequence: TGCAGCGCCGACGGGTTGGCGGGGGGTAGAGCAGATACGCAGTATTTT.

Of note for this clone: The junction shows a germline mismatch at one end, possibly a read error. DNA of the CDR3: TGCGCCAGCAATGAGGGGACTGATGGCTACACCTTC. Encoded protein: CASNEGTDGYTF. J is TRBJ1-2 and V is TRBV10-2, with D possibly being TRBD1 (5 bases). Germline CDR1 and CDR2: WSHSY and SAAADI. CDR3 size: 12 residues.

This chain joins TRBV9 and TRBJ1-2; TRBD1 matches at 8 bases. The J segment lost 1 base and the V segment lost 2 bases, leaving 4 bases of the junction unmatched. The CDR3 length is 15 residues. Germline assignment: CDR1 SGDLS and CDR2 YYNGEE. The CDR3 region is CASSVNRGNNYGYTF. In nucleotides, the CDR3 is TGTGCCAGCAGCGTCAACAGGGGGAATAACTATGGCTACACCTTC.

J is TRBJ1-5 and V is TRBV6-5, with no clear D. With 5 bases removed from V and 4 bases from J, the gap between germline ends came to 6 bases. This CDR3 has 12 residues. Germline loops: CDR1 MNHEY, CDR2 SVGAGI. DNA of the CDR3: TGTGCCAGCAGTGTCAGTAATCAGCCCCAGCATTTT. Its protein product is CASSVSNQPQHF.

The rearrangement uses TRBV11-3 and TRBJ2-1; the D is unclear. The CDR3 is 15 amino acids. Per germline, CDR1 SGHNT and CDR2 YENEEA. The V and J ends lost 4 bases and 0 bases respectively, with 10 bases between them. In DNA form, the CDR3 reads TGTGCCAGCAGCTCCTACTTAGACTCCTACAATGAGCAGTTCTTC. Encoded protein: CASSSYLDSYNEQFF. Full variable domain (rest looked up from reference TRBV11-3 and TRBJ2-1): EAGVVQSPRYKIIEKKQPVAFWCNPISGHNTLYWYLQNLGQGPELLIRYENEEAVDDSQLPKDRFSAERLKGVDSTLKIQPAELGDSAVYLCASSSYLDSYNEQFFGPGTRLTVL.

This chain connects TRBV6-5 to TRBJ1-3; no reliable D call. The V gene lost 0 bases and the J gene lost 0 bases, with 6 bases spanning the gap. This CDR3 is 15 amino acids long. Germline CDR1 reads MNHEY; CDR2 reads SVGAGI. CDR3 DNA: TGTGCCAGCAGTTACTCCACAGTCTCTGGAAACACCATATATTTT. Translated, it gives CASSYSTVSGNTIYF.

The gene calls are TRBV4-1 and TRBJ2-3, with 9 bases lining up with TRBD2. V dropped 4 bases and J dropped 4; count of bases not matched to a gene: 3. Germline V gene lookup returns CDR1 MGHRA and CDR2 YSYEKL. The CDR3 is made up of 14 amino acids. This CDR3 reads CASSRGGAPDTQYF. The CDR3 DNA reads TGCGCCAGCAGCCGCGGGGGGGCCCCAGATACGCAGTATTTT.

This chain connects TRBV6-1 to TRBJ2-7; a weak D match, TRBD2 (6 bases). There are 16 residues in the CDR3. Germline CDR1 reads MNHNS; CDR2 reads SASEGT. V lost 4 bases and J lost 2, with 18 bases in between. CDR3 amino acids: CASSVSSGDWTYEQYF. The DNA for the CDR3 is TGTGCCAGCAGTGTATCGTCGGGGGATTGGACCTACGAGCAGTACTTC.

The chain uses TRBV9 and TRBJ2-7; 11 nucleotides match TRBD1. V lost 3 bases and J lost 5; bases outside the gene matches: 7. The CDR3 runs 15 residues. Germline V CDR1 and CDR2: SGDLS, YYNGEE. CDR3 DNA: TGTGCCAGCAGCGCTTACGGGACAGGGGGAGACGAGCAGTACTTC. Residues: CASSAYGTGGDEQYF.

The chain couples TRBV28 to TRBJ2-3; 7 nucleotides align to TRBD2. V lost 2 bases and J lost 1; bases outside the gene matches: 6. Germline CDR1 is MDHEN and CDR2 is SYDVKM. The length of the CDR3 is 16 residues. Here the CDR3 reads CASSLRRGTGTDTQYF. CDR3 sequence (DNA): TGTGCCAGCAGTTTAAGGCGGGGGACGGGCACAGATACGCAGTATTTT.

The rearrangement joins TRBV4-3 to TRBJ1-5; no firm D call. From germline, CDR1 is LGHNA and CDR2 YSLEER. This CDR3 is 14 amino acids long. Trimming cost V 4 bases and J 2 bases, with 9 bases left between them. The CDR3 coding sequence is TGCGCCAGCAGCCCAGATTTAGGCAATCAGCCCCAGCATTTT. Its protein is CASSPDLGNQPQHF.

This clone was seen just once. The V and J genes are TRBV4-3 and TRBJ1-4, with TRBD1 matching over 9 bases. Germline trimming cut 4 bases from V and 0 bases from J; bases unmatched to any gene: 6. From germline, CDR1 is LGHNA and CDR2 YSLEER. This CDR3 is 17 amino acids long. The CDR3 DNA is TGCGCCAGCAGCCCTCAGGACAGGGGAGCAACTAATGAAAAACTGTTTTTT. Protein product: CASSPQDRGATNEKLFF.

The sample holds a few counts of this clone. The chain carries TRBV4-3 and TRBJ1-2, with D possibly being TRBD1 (6 bases). The germline gives CDR1 LGHNA, CDR2 YSLEER. The CDR3 totals 19 residues. V was shortened by 1 base and J by 5 bases, with 26 bases between the two germline ends. The CDR3 region has the DNA TGCGCCAGCAGCCAAGTCCTCTTCGGGGGGGCCCCTGATGGGTATGGCTACACCTTC. Translating gives CASSQVLFGGAPDGYGYTF.

The chain couples TRBV4-3 to TRBJ1-1; D might be TRBD1 (5 bases). Germline V gives CDR1 LGHNA, CDR2 YSLEER. The V end was cut by 3 bases, the J end by 0 bases, with 8 bases between. There are 14 residues in the CDR3. The CDR3: CASSQTVLNTEAFF. CDR3 DNA: TGCGCCAGCAGCCAGACAGTCCTGAACACTGAAGCTTTCTTT.

This chain links TRBV7-9 with TRBJ2-2; 10 bases agree with TRBD1. Germline V gene data show CDR1 as SEHNR and CDR2 as FQNEAQ (reference sequence). This CDR3 region has 16 residues. V trimming: 5 bases; J trimming: 2 bases; junction bases outside the gene matches: 5. CDR3 protein: CASSPRQGANTGELFF. For the CDR3, the DNA is TGTGCCAGCAGCCCACGACAGGGGGCTAACACCGGGGAGCTGTTTTTT.

The J gene is TRBJ2-7, the V gene TRBV28; 14 bases match TRBD2. The length of the CDR3 is 15 residues. Germline CDR1 and CDR2: MDHEN and SYDVKM. V lost 6 bases to trimming and J lost 4 bases; unmatched junction nucleotides: 5. The CDR3 is CASSWGLAGEYEQYF. CDR3 nucleotide sequence: TGTGCCAGCAGCTGGGGACTAGCGGGAGAATACGAGCAGTACTTC. The variable domain in full, completed from reference TRBV28 and TRBJ2-7, reads DVKVTQSSRYLVKRTGEKVFLECVQDMDHENMFWYRQDPGLGLRLIYFSYDVKMKEKGDIPEGYSVSREKKERFSLILESASTNQTSMYLCASSWGLAGEYEQYFGPGTRLTVT.

This rearrangement joins TRBV13 to TRBJ1-5; TRBD1 agrees at 8 bases. Germline trimming cut 1 base from V and 0 bases from J; bases unmatched to any gene: 20. Germline V gene lookup returns CDR1 PRHDT and CDR2 FYEKMQ (reference sequence). This CDR3 is built from 22 residues. CDR3 region: CASSLAYGERTGILSSNQPQHF. The CDR3, as DNA: TGTGCCAGCAGCTTAGCATATGGGGAAAGGACAGGGATTTTGAGTAGCAATCAGCCCCAGCATTTT. The variable domain in full, completed from reference TRBV13 and TRBJ1-5, reads AAGVIQSPRHLIKEKRETATLKCYPIPRHDTVYWYQQGPGQDPQFLISFYEKMQSDKGSIPDRFSAQQFSDYHSELNMSSLELGDSALYFCASSLAYGERTGILSSNQPQHFGDGTRLSIL.

This chain joins TRBV9 and TRBJ1-3; the D is unclear. Between the trimmed V and J ends, which lost 4 bases and 4 bases, there was a span of 9 bases. Germline CDR1 reads SGDLS; CDR2 reads YYNGEE. The CDR3 runs 13 residues. The CDR3 here is CASSLRSGNTIYF. CDR3 DNA: TGTGCCAGCAGCTTGCGGTCGGGAAACACCATATATTTT.